This T cell receptor beta chain was recorded in a study of blood T cell repertoires in COVID-19. At the level of the study: Italy, Spain and the United States were the sources of the convalescent and acute COVID-19 samples. PBMCs, B-cell-depleted T cells, or T cells provided the cDNA or gDNA that made up the material.

As processed by the authors: Reference gene primer amplification gave nucleated cell count estimates. Clones were sequenced by immunoSEQ multiplex PCR, and TCRdb holds only the in-frame ones, with some missing. V and J calls and clone size are those listed in that table; D and trimming were worked out from the DNA. The table has some 160,000 clones, over 75% seen once; the top ten hold roughly 6.8%. Trimming cost V 0 bases and J 1 base, with 11 bases left between them. Per the germline V gene, CDR1 is LGHDT and CDR2 is YNNKEL (reference sequence). This CDR3 is 16 amino acids long. The TCR originated in a man in his 70s with active or convalescent COVID-19. The chain employs TRBV3-1 (or the pseudogene TRBV3-2) and TRBJ2-3; D gene uncertain. Sequenced: peripheral blood. CDR3 region: CASSQDYSAGTDTQYF. In nucleotides, the CDR3 is TGTGCCAGCAGCCAAGATTACTCGGCGGGCACAGATACGCAGTATTTT.